The rows below give T cell receptor beta chains drawn from one sample of a study of CD8 T cells in ankylosing spondylitis. TCRdb redid the calling of the 5' RACE reads with MiXCR, one entry per CDR3 protein. Of about 240,000 distinct CDR3 sequences in the sample, around 10% are singletons; the top ten hold 6% to 8%. Sequenced sample: blood, either unsorted or a sorted T cell fraction (not recorded which). The receptors were gathered from a male donor with ankylosing spondylitis or in good health (not recorded which). The CDR3 runs from the conserved cysteine through the conserved F or W. The D gene is left open where the match is weak. Size is omitted from some rows. Given values are once, few, many or a class for expanded clones.

length,V,D,size,J,CDR3,DNA
16,TRBV28,.,few,TRBJ1-5,CASSPSAPGGNQPQHF,TGTGCCAGCAGTCCCTCGGCCCCAGGAGGAAATCAGCCCCAGCATTTT
13,TRBV12-3/TRBV12-4,.,many,TRBJ1-1,CASSPTGRPEAFF,TGTGCCAGCAGCCCTACAGGGAGACCTGAAGCTTTCTTT
15,TRBV25-1,.,many,TRBJ2-2,CASSRRAGYHGELFF,TGTGCCAGCAGTCGTAGAGCGGGTTACCACGGGGAGCTGTTTTTT
17,TRBV20-1,.,few,TRBJ2-3,CSARDLSSRRNTDTQYF,TGCAGTGCTAGAGATCTAAGCTCCCGTCGAAACACAGATACGCAGTATTTT
19,TRBV6-6,TRBD2,few,TRBJ2-1,CASSYGVSGGPSSYNEQFF,TGTGCCAGCAGTTACGGGGTTAGCGGGGGACCTAGCTCCTACAATGAGCAGTTCTTC
20,TRBV6-2/TRBV6-3,.,few,TRBJ1-5,CASRGTIRDGEQYSNQPQHF,TGTGCCAGCAGGGGCACTATCCGGGACGGCGAGCAATATAGCAATCAGCCCCAGCATTTT
18,TRBV10-1,TRBD2,many,TRBJ2-1,CASSESTSGRASLNEQFF,TGCGCCAGCAGTGAGTCTACTAGCGGGAGGGCCAGTCTGAATGAGCAGTTCTTC
15,TRBV5-1,TRBD1,many,TRBJ2-2,CASSGTGGAAGELFF,TGCGCCAGCAGCGGGACAGGGGGCGCTGCCGGGGAGCTGTTTTTT
12,TRBV18,.,.,TRBJ1-1,CASSPRAGEAFF,TGTGCCAGCTCACCACGGGCCGGTGAAGCTTTCTTT
12,TRBV3-1,.,many,TRBJ2-7,CASSQVGGEQYF,TGTGCCAGCAGCCAAGTTGGGGGCGAGCAGTACTTC
16,TRBV5-1,TRBD1,.,TRBJ1-5,CASSLEPGRGNQPQHF,TGCGCCAGCAGCTTGGAACCTGGCAGGGGGAATCAGCCCCAGCATTTT
15,TRBV19,.,.,TRBJ1-2,CASRPSARSNYGYTF,TGTGCCAGTAGGCCTTCCGCCCGCAGCAACTATGGCTACACCTTC
14,TRBV3-1,TRBD1,many,TRBJ2-7,CASSPRQGNYEQYF,TGTGCCAGCAGCCCCCGACAGGGGAACTACGAGCAGTACTTC
12,TRBV29-1,.,many,TRBJ2-7,CSAAEGSDEQYF,TGCAGCGCCGCCGAAGGCTCCGACGAGCAGTACTTC
12,TRBV5-1,.,many,TRBJ2-3,CASSLGADTQYF,TGCGCCAGCAGCTTGGGTGCAGATACGCAGTATTTT
14,TRBV20-1,.,many,TRBJ2-5,CSASGLDNQETQYF,TGCAGTGCTAGTGGTCTCGACAACCAAGAGACCCAGTACTTC
16,TRBV20-1,TRBD2,.,TRBJ2-1,CSARDNGRGLGNEQFF,TGCAGTGCTAGAGACAACGGGAGGGGCTTGGGGAATGAGCAGTTCTTC
13,TRBV4-2,.,many,TRBJ1-5,CASSPHPFQPQHF,TGTGCCAGCAGCCCGCACCCGTTCCAGCCCCAGCATTTT
17,TRBV7-2,.,.,TRBJ2-5,CASSQRLSQVSQETQYF,TGTGCCAGCAGCCAACGACTAAGCCAAGTTTCTCAAGAGACCCAGTACTTC
14,TRBV7-2,TRBD2,.,TRBJ2-3,CASRWGGGTDTQYF,TGTGCCAGCAGGTGGGGAGGGGGCACAGATACGCAGTATTTT
15,TRBV20-1,.,.,TRBJ2-1,CSKPGRGGPNNEQFF,TGCAGTAAACCTGGGAGGGGGGGCCCCAACAATGAGCAGTTCTTC
17,TRBV29-1,TRBD2,many,TRBJ2-3,CSVEGLSLAGGTDTQYF,TGCAGCGTTGAAGGCCTGTCACTAGCGGGAGGCACAGATACGCAGTATTTT
16,TRBV7-8,TRBD1,many,TRBJ2-3,CASSLAGTGSWDTQYF,TGTGCCAGCAGCTTAGCCGGGACAGGGTCGTGGGATACGCAGTATTTT
16,TRBV20-1,TRBD2,.,TRBJ2-1,CSARPWGRGGFDEQFF,TGCAGTGCTAGACCTTGGGGCCGGGGGGGCTTCGATGAGCAGTTCTTC
16,TRBV12-3/TRBV12-4,.,.,TRBJ2-3,CASSLGRMGGSYTQYF,TGTGCCAGCAGTTTAGGACGAATGGGGGGCTCTTATACGCAGTATTTT
16,TRBV9,.,many,TRBJ2-5,CASSAHSASFQETQYF,TGTGCCAGCAGCGCCCACTCGGCTAGCTTCCAAGAGACCCAGTACTTC
19,TRBV7-8,TRBD1,many,TRBJ1-5,CASSLHQGQRPKSNQPQHF,TGTGCCAGCAGCCTCCATCAGGGACAGAGACCTAAGAGCAATCAGCCCCAGCATTTT
13,TRBV6-1,.,many,TRBJ1-1,CASSDRGSGEAFF,TGTGCCAGCAGCGATCGGGGGAGCGGTGAAGCTTTCTTT
14,TRBV5-1,.,many,TRBJ2-5,CASSLGLQQETQYF,TGCGCCAGCAGCTTAGGCTTACAACAAGAGACCCAGTACTTC